This T cell receptor (beta chain) was sequenced for a study of Graves' ophthalmopathy and Graves' hyperthyroidism. Study context: Peripheral blood was obtained at first diagnosis, ahead of any treatment.

Recruitment covered hyperthyroidism patients aged 18 to 65 whose new diagnosis was of under 2 months' duration. Diagnosis relied on clinical symptoms, serum thyroxine, TRAb, thyroid ultrasound and orbital computed tomography. The CDR3 totals 13 residues. Trimming took 5 bases from V and 6 from J; bases not matched to a gene: 7. Investigators amplified TCR beta CDR3 regions from RNA transcripts. The first-round RT-PCR employed HTBI primers together with the Qiagen OneStep RT-PCR kit. A multiplex PCR was then performed as the second round. Using its own MiXCR run on the multiplex PCR reads, TCRdb lists one record per CDR3 protein. The sample holds a few hundred thousand distinct CDR3 sequences, 15% to 17% seen once.

The chain links TRBV12-3 or TRBV12-4 to TRBJ2-7, with 7 bases identical to TRBD1. Source material: peripheral blood. The origin of this receptor is a woman younger than 30 with stable Graves' hyperthyroidism. This chain's CDR3 is CASSPGTASEQYF. CDR3 coding DNA: TGTGCCAGCAGTCCGGGGACAGCCTCCGAGCAGTACTTC.